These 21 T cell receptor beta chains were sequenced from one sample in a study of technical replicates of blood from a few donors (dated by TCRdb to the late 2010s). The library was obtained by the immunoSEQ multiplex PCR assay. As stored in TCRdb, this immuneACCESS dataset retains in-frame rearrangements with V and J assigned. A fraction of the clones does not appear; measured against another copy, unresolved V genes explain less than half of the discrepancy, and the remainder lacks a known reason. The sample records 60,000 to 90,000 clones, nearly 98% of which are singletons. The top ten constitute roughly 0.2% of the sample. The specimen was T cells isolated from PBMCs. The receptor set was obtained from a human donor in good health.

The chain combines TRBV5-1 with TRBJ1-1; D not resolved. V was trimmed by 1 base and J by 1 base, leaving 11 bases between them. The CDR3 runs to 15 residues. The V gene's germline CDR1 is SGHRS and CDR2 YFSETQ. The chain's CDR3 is CASSLWAGQNTEAFF. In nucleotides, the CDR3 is TGCGCCAGCAGCTTGTGGGCGGGCCAGAACACTGAAGCTTTCTTT.

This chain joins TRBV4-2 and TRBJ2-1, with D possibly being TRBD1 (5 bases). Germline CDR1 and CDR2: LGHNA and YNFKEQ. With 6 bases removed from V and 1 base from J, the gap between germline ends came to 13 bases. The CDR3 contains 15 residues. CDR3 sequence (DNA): TGTGCCAGCAGGATGGACATTATGTCCTACAATGAGCAGTTCTTC. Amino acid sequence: CASRMDIMSYNEQFF.

Written as DNA, the CDR3 is TGTGCCAGCATGAGGACTAGCGGCACCTACCAAGAGACCCAGTACTTC. Protein: CASMRTSGTYQETQYF. The genes are TRBV9 and TRBJ2-5, with TRBD2 matching over 10 bases. The CDR3 runs to 16 residues. With 6 bases clipped from V and 0 bases from J, the junction kept 8 bases outside the gene matches. The germline gives CDR1 SGDLS, CDR2 YYNGEE. Together with reference TRBV9 and TRBJ2-5, the CDR3 gives the full variable domain: DSGVTQTPKHLITATGQRVTLRCSPRSGDLSVYWYQQSLDQGLQFLIQYYNGEERAKGNILERFSAQQFPDLHSELNLSSLELGDSALYFCASMRTSGTYQETQYFGPGTRLLVL.

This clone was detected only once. CDR3 amino acids: CASSIASGGAYEQYF. The CDR3 DNA follows: TGTGCCAGCAGCATCGCTAGCGGGGGGGCCTACGAGCAGTACTTC. The chain carries TRBV11-1 and TRBJ2-7; 12 bases agree with TRBD2. CDR3 size: 15 residues. Unmatched junction bases numbered 4, after V lost 5 bases and J lost 2 bases. Germline V lookup: CDR1 SGHAT, CDR2 FQDESV (reference sequence).

This CDR3 reads CATNNRDATKNIQYF. The DNA for the CDR3 is TGTGCCACCAACAACAGGGATGCGACCAAAAACATTCAGTACTTC. The rearrangement uses TRBV6-1 and TRBJ2-4; D is perhaps TRBD1 (6 bases). Germline V gene data show CDR1 as MNHNS and CDR2 as SASEGT. The CDR3 totals 15 residues. V lost 10 bases to trimming and J lost 2 bases, with 18 bases between them.

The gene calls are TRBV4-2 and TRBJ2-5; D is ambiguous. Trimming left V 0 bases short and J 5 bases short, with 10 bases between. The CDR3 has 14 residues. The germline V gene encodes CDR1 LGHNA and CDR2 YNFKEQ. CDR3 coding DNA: TGTGCCAGCAGCCAAGATCGGGTTCCGGAGACCCAGTACTTC. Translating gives CASSQDRVPETQYF.

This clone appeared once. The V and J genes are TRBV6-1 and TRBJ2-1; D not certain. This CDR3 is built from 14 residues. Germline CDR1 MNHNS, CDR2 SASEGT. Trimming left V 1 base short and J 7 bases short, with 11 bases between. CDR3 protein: CASSEVARQNEQFF. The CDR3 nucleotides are TGTGCCAGCAGTGAAGTCGCCCGCCAGAATGAGCAGTTCTTC.

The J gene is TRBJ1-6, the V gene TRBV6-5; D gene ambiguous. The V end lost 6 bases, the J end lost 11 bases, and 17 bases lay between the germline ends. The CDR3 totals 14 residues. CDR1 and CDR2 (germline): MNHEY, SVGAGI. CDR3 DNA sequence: TGTGCCAGCAGCCGCGGGGAAGGGTTGGCACCCCTCCACTTT. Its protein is CASSRGEGLAPLHF.

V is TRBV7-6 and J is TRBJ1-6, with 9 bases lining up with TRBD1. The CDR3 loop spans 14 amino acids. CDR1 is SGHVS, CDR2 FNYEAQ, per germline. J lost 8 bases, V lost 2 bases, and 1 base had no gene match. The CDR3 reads CASSLWDRDSPLHF. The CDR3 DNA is TGTGCCAGCAGCTTATGGGACAGGGATTCACCCCTCCACTTT.

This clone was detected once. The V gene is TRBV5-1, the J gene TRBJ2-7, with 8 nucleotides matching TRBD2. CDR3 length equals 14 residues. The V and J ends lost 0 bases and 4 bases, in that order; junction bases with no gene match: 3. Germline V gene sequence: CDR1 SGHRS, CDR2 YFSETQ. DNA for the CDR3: TGCGCCAGCAGCTTGGGTACTAGCGGATACGAGCAGTACTTC. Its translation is CASSLGTSGYEQYF.

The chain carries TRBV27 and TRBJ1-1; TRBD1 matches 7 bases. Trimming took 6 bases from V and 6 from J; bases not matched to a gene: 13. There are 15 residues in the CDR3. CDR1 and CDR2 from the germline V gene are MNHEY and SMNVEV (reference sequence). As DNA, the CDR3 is TGTGCCAGCAGGCTCACACCAACAGGGGCGGCTGAAGCTTTCTTT. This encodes CASRLTPTGAAEAFF.

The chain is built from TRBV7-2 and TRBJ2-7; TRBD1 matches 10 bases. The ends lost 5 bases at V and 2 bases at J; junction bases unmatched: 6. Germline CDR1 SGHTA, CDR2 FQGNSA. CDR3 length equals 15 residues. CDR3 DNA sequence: TGTGCCAGCAGCGACCTCGGGACAGGGGCCTACGAGCAGTACTTC. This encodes CASSDLGTGAYEQYF.

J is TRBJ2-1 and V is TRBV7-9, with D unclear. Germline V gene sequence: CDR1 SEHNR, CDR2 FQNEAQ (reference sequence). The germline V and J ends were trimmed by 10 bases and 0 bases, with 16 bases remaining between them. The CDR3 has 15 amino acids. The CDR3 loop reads CAIDLPLSSYNEQFF. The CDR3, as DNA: TGTGCCATCGATTTACCACTAAGCTCCTACAATGAGCAGTTCTTC.

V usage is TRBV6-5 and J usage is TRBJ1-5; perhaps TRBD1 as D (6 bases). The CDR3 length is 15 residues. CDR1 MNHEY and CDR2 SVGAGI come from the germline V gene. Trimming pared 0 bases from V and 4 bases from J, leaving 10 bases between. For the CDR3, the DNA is TGTGCCAGCAGTTACTCCGACAGGCCAAATCAGCCCCAGCATTTT. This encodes CASSYSDRPNQPQHF.

The CDR3 DNA reads TGTGCCAGCATTGTACAGGGGGCGCATGGCTACACCTTC. Protein product: CASIVQGAHGYTF. This rearrangement joins TRBV5-4 to TRBJ1-2; 9 bases line up with TRBD1. J lost 6 bases, V lost 6 bases, and 6 bases had no gene match. The CDR3 spans 13 residues. Germline values: CDR1 SGHNT, CDR2 YYREEE (reference sequence). Combining the CDR3 with reference TRBV5-4 and TRBJ1-2 gives the whole variable domain ETGVTQSPTHLIKTRGQQVTLRCSSQSGHNTVSWYQQALGQGPQFIFQYYREEENGRGNFPPRFSGLQFPNYSSELNVNALELDDSALYLCASIVQGAHGYTFGSGTRLTVV.

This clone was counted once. The DNA for the CDR3 is TGTGCCTCAACCGGGGGGCGGGCGACTGAAGCTTTCTTT. Protein: CASTGGRATEAFF. The chain uses TRBV27 and TRBJ1-1; tentative D call: TRBD1 (6 bases). The CDR3 covers 13 residues. CDR1 is MNHEY, CDR2 SMNVEV, per germline (reference sequence). Trimming pared 11 bases from V and 5 bases from J, leaving 18 bases between.

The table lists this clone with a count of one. CDR3 amino acids: CASSLGGGLDPSNYGYTF. The CDR3 DNA reads TGCGCCAGCAGCCTCGGGGGGGGCTTGGACCCCTCTAACTATGGCTACACCTTC. V is TRBV5-1 and J is TRBJ1-2, with D perhaps matching TRBD1 (6 bases). The CDR3 has 18 amino acids. CDR1 is SGHRS, CDR2 YFSETQ, per germline. Trimming pared 4 bases from V and 0 bases from J, leaving 22 bases between.

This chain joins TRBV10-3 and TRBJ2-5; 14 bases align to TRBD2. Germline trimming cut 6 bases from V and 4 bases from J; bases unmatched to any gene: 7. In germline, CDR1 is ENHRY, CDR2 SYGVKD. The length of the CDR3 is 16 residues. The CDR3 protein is CAIRTGLAGVSETQYF. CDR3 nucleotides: TGTGCCATCAGGACGGGACTAGCGGGAGTTTCAGAGACCCAGTACTTC.

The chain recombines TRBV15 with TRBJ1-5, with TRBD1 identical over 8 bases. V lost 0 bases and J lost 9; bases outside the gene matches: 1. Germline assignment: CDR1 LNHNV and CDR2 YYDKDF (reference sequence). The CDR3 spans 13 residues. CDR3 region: CATSRDDRGPQHF. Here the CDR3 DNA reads TGTGCCACCAGCAGAGATGACAGGGGGCCCCAGCATTTT. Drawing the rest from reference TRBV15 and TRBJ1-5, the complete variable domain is DAMVIQNPRYQVTQFGKPVTLSCSQTLNHNVMYWYQQKSSQAPKLLFHYYDKDFNNEADTPDNFQSRRPNTSFCFLDIRSPGLGDTAMYLCATSRDDRGPQHFGDGTRLSIL.

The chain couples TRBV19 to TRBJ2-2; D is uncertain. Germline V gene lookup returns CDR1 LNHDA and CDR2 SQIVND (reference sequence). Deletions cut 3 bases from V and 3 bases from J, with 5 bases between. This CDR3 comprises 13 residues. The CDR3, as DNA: TGTGCCAGTAGTATTCATGACACCGGGGAGCTGTTTTTT. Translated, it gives CASSIHDTGELFF.

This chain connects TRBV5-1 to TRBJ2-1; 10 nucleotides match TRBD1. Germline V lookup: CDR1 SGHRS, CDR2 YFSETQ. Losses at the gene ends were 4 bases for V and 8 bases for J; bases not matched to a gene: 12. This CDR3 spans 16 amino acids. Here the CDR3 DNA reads TGCGCCAGCAGCCTGCCGGGACAGGGGTCCTGGGATGAGCAGTTCTTC. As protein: CASSLPGQGSWDEQFF.